What follows is one T cell receptor beta chain and its context. Its antigen is currently unknown. This entry is derived from a study of cytomegalovirus exposure and HLA in healthy donors. Study at large: Most donors, roughly 77% of a few hundred genotyped, fell in the Caucasian-associated ancestry cluster. Notes on the study in general: A later analysis linked a missense variant in DCLRE1C to the trimming of TCR beta V and J genes. Under in vitro conditions, a few CMV-associated chains were confirmed as specific for CMV antigens. Productive rates of about 87% or about 30% were seen for most TCR beta V segments in an earlier analysis.

PCR involved 60 Vbeta and 13 Jbeta primers. The table came from immunoSEQ multiplex PCR; TCRdb's copy has only in-frame clones and leaves some out. The sample includes 110,000 to 150,000 clones, roughly 70% of them seen just once. The germline V gene has CDR1 MNHNY and CDR2 SVGAGI (reference sequence). V was cut by 5 bases and J by 4 bases, with 11 bases left in between. The CDR3 extends over 13 amino acids. The clonotype originates from a woman aged 60-75 years in good health and CMV-seropositive. This sequence joins TRBV6-6 and TRBJ1-1, with D perhaps TRBD1 (5 bases). The specimen sequenced was PBMCs. The DNA of the CDR3 is TGTGCCAGCAGTATCCGCGGGGGCACTGAAGCTTTCTTT. The encoded protein is CASSIRGGTEAFF.